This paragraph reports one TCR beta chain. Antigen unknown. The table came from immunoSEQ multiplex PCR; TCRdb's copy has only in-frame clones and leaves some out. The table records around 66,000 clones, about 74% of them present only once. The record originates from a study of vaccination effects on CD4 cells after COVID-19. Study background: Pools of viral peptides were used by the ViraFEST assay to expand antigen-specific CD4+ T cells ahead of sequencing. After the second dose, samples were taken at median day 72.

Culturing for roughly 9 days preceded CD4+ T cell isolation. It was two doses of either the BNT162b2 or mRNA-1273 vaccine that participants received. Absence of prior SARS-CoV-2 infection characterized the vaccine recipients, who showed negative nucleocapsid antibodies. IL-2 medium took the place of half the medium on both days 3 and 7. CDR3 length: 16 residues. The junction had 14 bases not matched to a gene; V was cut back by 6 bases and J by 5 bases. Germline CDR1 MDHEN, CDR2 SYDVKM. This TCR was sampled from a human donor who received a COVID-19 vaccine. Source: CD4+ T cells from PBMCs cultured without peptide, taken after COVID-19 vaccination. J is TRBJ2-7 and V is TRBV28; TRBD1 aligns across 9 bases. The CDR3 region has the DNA TGTGCCAGCAGCCCCGGGACAGGGTTGGTCGGACACGAGCAGTACGTC. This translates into CASSPGTGLVGHEQYV.